Each of the 8 T cell receptor delta chains below was sequenced from the same sample in a study of γδ T cells in repeated Plasmodium falciparum infection. TCRdb re-identified clones in the multiplex PCR reads via CATT. The sample lists tens of thousands of delta-chain clones, more than 1.5% occurring once. Flow sorting of PBMC yielded separate Vgamma9/Vdelta2+ and Vdelta2-negative gammadelta T cell populations for bulk repertoire analysis. The sample comprised gamma-delta T cells from blood. Receptor source: a pool of human donors (malaria-infected and uninfected, not separated).

A note on this clone: This likely came from a read error, as a far larger clone is one base away. The sample holds other DNA sequences that translate to the same CDR3. V gene assignment gives TRDV1, but the J gene was left uncalled; the tabulated D call, TRDD3, remains unverified against the DNA. CDR1 is TSWWSYY and CDR2 is QGS in the germline V gene. There are 17 residues in the CDR3. CDR3 in DNA: TGTGCTCTTTGTCTGATCCATGACTGGCGTCGGGACCATAAACTTATCTTT. Translating it yields CALCLIHDWRRDHKLIF.

This clone was seen more than once but under ten times. Since a far larger clone is one base different, this is likely a read error. The identical CDR3 is also encoded by other nucleotide sequences in the sample. The V and J genes are TRDV1 and TRDJ1; 10 bases map to TRDD3. TCRdb gives no J gene; it was assigned here by matching the DNA to germline. Losses at the gene ends were 3 bases for V and 0 bases for J; bases not matched to a gene: 16. The CDR3 has 20 residues. Looked up from germline, CDR1 is TSWWSYY and CDR2 is QGS. CDR3: CALGEVLLQLGDWNTDKLIF. The CDR3 coding sequence is TGTGCTCTTGGGGAGGTCCTCCTCCAACTGGGGGATTGGAACACCGATAAACTCATCTTT.

This clone came up a few times. This DNA's translation and the protein TCRdb lists, from a much larger clone, do not match at residue 4, likely due to a read error; the protein shown is translated from the DNA. This chain connects TRDV1 to TRDJ1, with TRDD3 identical over 13 bases. No J gene is reported in TCRdb; it was inferred here by comparing the DNA with germline. CDR3 length: 20 amino acids. Per germline, CDR1 TSWWSYY and CDR2 QGS. The CDR3 DNA is TGTGCTCTTAGGGACGCATTCCCTTACTGGGGGATACGGGGGGCCGATAAACTCATCTTT. It specifies CALRDAFPYWGIRGADKLIF.

This clone appeared a few times. This DNA translates differently at residue 3 from the TCRdb protein, which is that of a much larger clone; a read error is likely, and the protein shown is the DNA's own translation. The rearrangement uses TRAV38-2/DV8 and TRDJ1; TRDD3 agrees at 12 bases. The J gene comes from matching the DNA to germline here; TCRdb lacks it. In germline, CDR1 is TSESDYY, CDR2 QEAYKQQN. CDR3 size: 26 residues. CDR3 sequence: CACRSAWAHPLKDRYWGIPISDKLIF. CDR3 bases: TGTGCTTGTAGGAGCGCGTGGGCCCATCCTCTCAAAGACCGGTACTGGGGGATACCAATCTCCGATAAACTCATCTTT.

This clone was picked up a small number of times. The mismatch at residue 17 between this DNA's translation and the TCRdb protein of a much larger clone likely reflects a read error; the protein shown is translated from the DNA. The V call is TRAV38-2/DV8, the J call TRDJ1; 11 bases align to TRDD3. The J gene comes from matching the DNA to germline here; TCRdb lacks it. The J segment lost 8 bases and the V segment lost 0 bases, leaving 24 bases of the junction unmatched. CDR3 size: 21 residues. Germline V gene data show CDR1 as TSESDYY and CDR2 as QEAYKQQN. The CDR3 DNA reads as TGTGCTTATAGGAGCGCTCTCTTACTTTTCGCTCTGGGGGATACACAGGAGAAACTCATCTTT. It is translated as CAYRSALLLFALGDTQEKLIF.

A remark on this clone: This DNA translates differently at residue 3 from the TCRdb protein, which is that of a much larger clone; a read error is likely, and the protein shown is the DNA's own translation. The chain employs TRDV1 and TRDJ1, with a possible D match to TRDD3 (5 bases). In the absence of a J gene in TCRdb, the DNA was matched to germline to assign it here. Germline loops: CDR1 TSWWSYY, CDR2 QGS. This CDR3 comprises 14 residues. The CDR3 bases are TGTGCTTTTGGGGAACTAGTTTATTCCGATAAACTCATCTTT. It specifies CAFGELVYSDKLIF.

This clone occurred a few times. A single base is all that separates this from a far larger clone, so a read error is likely. Other DNA sequences in this specimen translate into the identical CDR3. The rearrangement joins TRDV2 to TRDJ1, with 7 bases lining up with TRDD2. TCRdb lists no J gene, so it was determined here by aligning the DNA to germline. The germline CDR1 and CDR2 sequences are GEAIGNYY and EKD. The CDR3 contains 23 residues. In nucleotides, the CDR3 is TGTGCCTGTGACATGGTCGGATTCCTCCCAAACCTTCCTGCTGGAGCGTACACAGATAAACTCATCTTT. This sequence encodes CACDMVGFLPNLPAGAYTDKLIF.

This clone was picked up a small number of times. TCRdb attributes to this sequence the protein of a much larger clone, which differs from the DNA translation at residue 7; a read error is likely, and the protein displayed is translated from the DNA. In DNA form, the CDR3 reads TGTGCTCTTGGGGAACCTTATTTCCTACGGGGTTCGTTACGCTGGGGAGCCTCCTACACCGATAAACTCATCTTT. It encodes CALGEPYFLRGSLRWGASYTDKLIF. The J gene is TRDJ1, the V gene TRDV1, with D maybe TRDD2 (7 bases). As TCRdb names no J gene, one was assigned here on the basis of a DNA match to germline. Germline V lookup: CDR1 TSWWSYY, CDR2 QGS. CDR3 length equals 25 residues. V was cut by 1 base and J by 0 bases, with 39 bases left in between.